This TCR beta chain stems from a study of T cell clonality in common variable immunodeficiency. General study results and limits: CVID subjects shared fewer TCRbeta clones than healthy controls did. Patient heterogeneity in the CVID cohort limited correlations between repertoire features and clinical complications. In common variable immunodeficiency, TCR beta chains reportedly carried fewer deletions and N-nucleotide insertions.

CDR3 length: 16 residues. From germline, CDR1 is SGHTA and CDR2 FQGTGA. The V end lost 5 bases, the J end lost 0 bases, and 11 bases lay between the germline ends. Both groups were predominantly of Caucasian heritage. Heparinized whole blood, about 4.5 to 9 ml, came from each donor. The table came from immunoSEQ multiplex PCR; TCRdb's copy has only in-frame clones and leaves some out. This sample has about 14,000 clones, each found more than once. This clone has a count of ten or more. Antigen: not known. Sequencing ends 3 residues short of the CDR3 end; the germline J gene provides the rest. The sequenced sample was peripheral blood mononuclear cells. V is TRBV7-3 and J is TRBJ2-6; TRBD1 might be the D (6 bases). The receptor was derived from a human donor with common variable immunodeficiency. The CDR3 reads CASSEQGYSGANVLTF. CDR3 bases read: TGTGCCAGCAGCGAACAGGGATACTCTGGGGCCAACGTC.